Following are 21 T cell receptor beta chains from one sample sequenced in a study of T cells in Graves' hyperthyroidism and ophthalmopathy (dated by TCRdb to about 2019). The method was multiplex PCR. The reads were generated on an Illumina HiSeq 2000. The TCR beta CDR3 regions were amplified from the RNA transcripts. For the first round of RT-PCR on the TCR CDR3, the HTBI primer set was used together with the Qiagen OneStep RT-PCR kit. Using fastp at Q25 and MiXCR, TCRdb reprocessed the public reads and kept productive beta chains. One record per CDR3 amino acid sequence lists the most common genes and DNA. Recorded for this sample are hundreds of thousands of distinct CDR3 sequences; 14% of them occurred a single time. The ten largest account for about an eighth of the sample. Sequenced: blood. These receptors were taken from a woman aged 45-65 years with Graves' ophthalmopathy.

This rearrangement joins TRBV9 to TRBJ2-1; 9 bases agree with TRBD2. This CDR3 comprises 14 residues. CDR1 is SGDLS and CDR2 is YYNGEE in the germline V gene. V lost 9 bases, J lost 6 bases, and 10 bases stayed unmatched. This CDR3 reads CATAGGGASNEQFF. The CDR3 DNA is TGTGCCACCGCGGGGGGGGGCGCTTCCAATGAGCAGTTCTTC.

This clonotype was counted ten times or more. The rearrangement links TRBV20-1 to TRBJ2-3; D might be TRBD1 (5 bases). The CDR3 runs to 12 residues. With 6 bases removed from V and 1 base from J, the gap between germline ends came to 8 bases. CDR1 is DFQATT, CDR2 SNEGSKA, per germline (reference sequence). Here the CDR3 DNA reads TGCAGTGCCCCCAGGGGCACAGATACGCAGTATTTT. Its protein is CSAPRGTDTQYF.

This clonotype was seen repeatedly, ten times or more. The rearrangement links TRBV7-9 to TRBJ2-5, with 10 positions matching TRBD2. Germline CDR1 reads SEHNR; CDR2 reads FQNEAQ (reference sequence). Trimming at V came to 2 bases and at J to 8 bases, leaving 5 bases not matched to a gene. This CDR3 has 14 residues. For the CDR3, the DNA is TGTGCCAGCAGCTTATTGGCTAGCGGGAGCACCCAGTACTTC. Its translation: CASSLLASGSTQYF. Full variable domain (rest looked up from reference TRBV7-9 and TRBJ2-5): DTGVSQNPRHKITKRGQNVTFRCDPISEHNRLYWYRQTLGQGPEFLTYFQNEAQLEKSRLLSDRFSAERPKGSFSTLEIQRTEQGDSAMYLCASSLLASGSTQYFGPGTRLLVL.

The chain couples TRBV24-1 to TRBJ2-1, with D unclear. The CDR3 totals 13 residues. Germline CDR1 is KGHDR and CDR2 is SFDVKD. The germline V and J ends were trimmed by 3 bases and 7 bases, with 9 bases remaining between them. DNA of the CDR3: TGTGCCACCAGTGATAGAGGAGAGAATGAGCAGTTCTTC. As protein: CATSDRGENEQFF.

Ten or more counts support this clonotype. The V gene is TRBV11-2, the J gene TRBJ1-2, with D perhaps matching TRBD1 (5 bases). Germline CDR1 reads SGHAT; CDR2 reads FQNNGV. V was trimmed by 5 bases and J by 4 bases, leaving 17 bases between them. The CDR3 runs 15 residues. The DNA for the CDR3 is TGTGCCAGCAGCCCAGGGTTTATGAAACCCTATGGCTACACCTTC. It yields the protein CASSPGFMKPYGYTF.

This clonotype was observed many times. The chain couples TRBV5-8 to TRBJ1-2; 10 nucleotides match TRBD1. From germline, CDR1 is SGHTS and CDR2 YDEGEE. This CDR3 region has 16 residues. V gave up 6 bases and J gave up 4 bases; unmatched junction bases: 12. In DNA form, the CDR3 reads TGTGCCAGCATCGGGGACAGGGGCATATCCGGCTATGGCTACACCTTC. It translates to CASIGDRGISGYGYTF.

The CDR3 DNA reads TGTGCCAGCAGCGTGGATCAGCGCTCTGGGGCCAACGTCCTGACTTTC. Its protein is CASSVDQRSGANVLTF. This chain connects TRBV9 to TRBJ2-6; D not resolved. The V gene lost 2 bases and the J gene lost 0 bases, with 9 bases spanning the gap. The CDR3 totals 16 residues. Germline V gives CDR1 SGDLS, CDR2 YYNGEE. The full variable domain, rest sourced from reference TRBV9 and TRBJ2-6, is DSGVTQTPKHLITATGQRVTLRCSPRSGDLSVYWYQQSLDQGLQFLIQYYNGEERAKGNILERFSAQQFPDLHSELNLSSLELGDSALYFCASSVDQRSGANVLTFGAGSRLTVL.

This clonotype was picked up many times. CDR3 in DNA: TGTGCCAGCACAATTTGGGAGGGGTGGACCGGGGAGCTGTTTTTT. This codes for CASTIWEGWTGELFF. The chain joins TRBV2 to TRBJ2-2; 7 bases fit TRBD2. V lost 7 bases and J lost 5; bases outside the gene matches: 10. Per germline, CDR1 SNHLY and CDR2 FYNNEI. The length of the CDR3 is 15 residues.

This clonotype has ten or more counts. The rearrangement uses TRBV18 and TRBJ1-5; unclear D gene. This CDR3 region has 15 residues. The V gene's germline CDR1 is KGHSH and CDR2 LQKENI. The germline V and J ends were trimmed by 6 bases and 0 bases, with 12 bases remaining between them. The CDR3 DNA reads TGTGCCAGCTCGCCGTCCGGTTATAGCAATCAGCCCCAGCATTTT. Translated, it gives CASSPSGYSNQPQHF.

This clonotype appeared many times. The CDR3 reads CSVMGLFLWGYTF. The CDR3 nucleotides are TGCAGCGTCATGGGGTTATTTCTATGGGGCTACACCTTC. The V and J genes are TRBV29-1 and TRBJ1-2; no clear D gene. The CDR3 loop spans 13 amino acids. Germline-derived CDR1 and CDR2 are SQVTM and ANQGSEA. Trimming took off 6 bases at V and 8 bases at J, with 19 bases between the two ends.

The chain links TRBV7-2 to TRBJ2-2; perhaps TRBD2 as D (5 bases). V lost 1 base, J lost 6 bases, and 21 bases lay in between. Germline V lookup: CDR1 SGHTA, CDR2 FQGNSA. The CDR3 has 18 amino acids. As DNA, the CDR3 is TGTGCCAGCAGCTTAGGTAGCGTGAGTGGCTTAAGTCCCGGGGAGCTGTTTTTT. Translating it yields CASSLGSVSGLSPGELFF.

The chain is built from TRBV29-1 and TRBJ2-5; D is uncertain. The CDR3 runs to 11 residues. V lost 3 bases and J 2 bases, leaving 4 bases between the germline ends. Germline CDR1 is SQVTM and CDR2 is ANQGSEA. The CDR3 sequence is CSVDRQETQYF. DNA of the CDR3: TGCAGCGTTGACAGGCAAGAGACCCAGTACTTC.

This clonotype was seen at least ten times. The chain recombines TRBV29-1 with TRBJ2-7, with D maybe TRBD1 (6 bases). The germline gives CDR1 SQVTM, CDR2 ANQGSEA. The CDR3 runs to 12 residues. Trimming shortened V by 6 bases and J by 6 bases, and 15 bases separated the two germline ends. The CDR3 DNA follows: TGCAGCGTGAACAGGGATGCCACCGAGCAGTACTTC. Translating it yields CSVNRDATEQYF.

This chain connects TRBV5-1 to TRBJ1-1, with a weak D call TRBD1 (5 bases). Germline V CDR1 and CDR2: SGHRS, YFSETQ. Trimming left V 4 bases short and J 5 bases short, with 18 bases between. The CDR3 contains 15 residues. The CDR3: CASSVGGQTGTEAFF. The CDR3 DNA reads TGCGCCAGCAGCGTCGGGGGTCAGACCGGGACTGAAGCTTTCTTT.

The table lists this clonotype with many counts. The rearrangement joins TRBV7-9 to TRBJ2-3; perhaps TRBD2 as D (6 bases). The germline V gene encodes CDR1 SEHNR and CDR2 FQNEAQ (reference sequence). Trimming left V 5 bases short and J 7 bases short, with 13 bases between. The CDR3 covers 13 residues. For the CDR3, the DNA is TGTGCCAGCAGCCCAGGGACTCTGAATACGCAGTATTTT. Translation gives CASSPGTLNTQYF.

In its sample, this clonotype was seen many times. The CDR3 coding sequence is TGTGCCAGCAGTTTATTTGGCGGGAGAGGCACCGGGGAGCTGTTTTTT. Protein: CASSLFGGRGTGELFF. The chain links TRBV28 to TRBJ2-2; 7 bases are a match to TRBD2. The CDR3 runs 16 residues. V lost 1 base, J lost 4 bases, and 6 bases stayed unmatched. The germline gives CDR1 MDHEN, CDR2 SYDVKM.

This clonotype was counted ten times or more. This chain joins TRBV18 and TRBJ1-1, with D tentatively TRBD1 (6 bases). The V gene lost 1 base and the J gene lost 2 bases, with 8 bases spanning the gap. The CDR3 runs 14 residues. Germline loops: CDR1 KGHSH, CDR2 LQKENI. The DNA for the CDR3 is TGTGCCAGCTCACCACAGGGGGTAAACACTGAAGCTTTCTTT. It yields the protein CASSPQGVNTEAFF.

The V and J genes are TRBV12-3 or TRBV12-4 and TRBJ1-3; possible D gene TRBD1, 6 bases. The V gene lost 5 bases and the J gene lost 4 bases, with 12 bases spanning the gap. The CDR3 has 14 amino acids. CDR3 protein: CASSRPGTGNTIYF. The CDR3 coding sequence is TGTGCCAGCAGTAGACCCGGGACAGGAAACACCATATATTTT.

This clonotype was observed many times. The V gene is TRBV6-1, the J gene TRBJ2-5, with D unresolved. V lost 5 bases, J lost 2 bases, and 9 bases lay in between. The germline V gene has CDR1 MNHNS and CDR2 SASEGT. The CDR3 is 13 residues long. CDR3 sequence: CASSYGLQETQYF. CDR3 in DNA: TGTGCCAGCAGTTACGGGCTGCAAGAGACCCAGTACTTC.

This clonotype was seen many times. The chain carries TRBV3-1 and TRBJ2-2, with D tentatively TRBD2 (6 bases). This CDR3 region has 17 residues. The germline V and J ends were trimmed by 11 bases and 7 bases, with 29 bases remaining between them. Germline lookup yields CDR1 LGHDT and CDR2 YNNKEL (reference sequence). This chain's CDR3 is CACALQYRGRINGELFF. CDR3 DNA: TGTGCCTGTGCCCTCCAATACCGTGGGAGGATCAACGGGGAGCTGTTTTTT.

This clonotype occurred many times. The CDR3 loop is CASSLRARGSTDTQYF. CDR3 DNA sequence: TGTGCCAGCAGTTTAAGGGCCAGGGGGAGCACAGATACGCAGTATTTT. The rearrangement links TRBV28 to TRBJ2-3; 7 bases match TRBD1. J gave up 0 bases and V 2 bases, and 5 bases lay outside the gene matches. CDR1 and CDR2 from the germline V gene are MDHEN and SYDVKM. The CDR3 has 16 residues.